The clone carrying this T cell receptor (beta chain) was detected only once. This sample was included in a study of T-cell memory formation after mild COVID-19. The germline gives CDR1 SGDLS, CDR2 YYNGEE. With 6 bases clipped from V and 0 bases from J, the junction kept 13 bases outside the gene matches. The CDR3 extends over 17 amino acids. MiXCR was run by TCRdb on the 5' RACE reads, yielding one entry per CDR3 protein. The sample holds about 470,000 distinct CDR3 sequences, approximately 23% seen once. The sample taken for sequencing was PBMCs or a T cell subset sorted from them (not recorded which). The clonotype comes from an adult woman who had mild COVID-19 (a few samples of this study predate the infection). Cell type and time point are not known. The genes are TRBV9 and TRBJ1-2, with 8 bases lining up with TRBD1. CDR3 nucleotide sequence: TGTGCCAGCAACCATCAGAAGGGGACAGGTCCTAACTATGGCTACACCTTC. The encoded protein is CASNHQKGTGPNYGYTF. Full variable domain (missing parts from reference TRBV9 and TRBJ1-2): DSGVTQTPKHLITATGQRVTLRCSPRSGDLSVYWYQQSLDQGLQFLIQYYNGEERAKGNILERFSAQQFPDLHSELNLSSLELGDSALYFCASNHQKGTGPNYGYTFGSGTRLTVV.